Listed below are T cell receptor beta chains from one sample, sequenced in a study of control samples from healthy donors and cancer patients. Assay: immunoSEQ multiplex PCR; the TCRdb copy retains only in-frame clones and omits some. This table holds over 60,000 clones, 85% found once. The source material was blood. The receptors shown here come from a man aged 35 to 55 in good health. CDR3s include the opening cysteine and the closing phenylalanine or tryptophan. The D gene is left open where the match is weak. Clone size, where shown, is once, few, many, or a class for clones that have expanded.

v_gene,d_gene,abundance,j_gene,CDR3aa,CDR3nt
TRBV27,TRBD1,NA,TRBJ1-2,CASSSPGTGESGYTF,TGTGCCAGCAGTTCCCCCGGGACAGGGGAGAGCGGCTACACCTTC
TRBV10-2,TRBD2,NA,TRBJ2-5,CASTSSGKETQYF,TGCGCCAGCACCTCAAGCGGGAAAGAGACCCAGTACTTC
TRBV5-1,NA,NA,TRBJ1-1,CASSLEQDTEAFF,TGCGCCAGCAGCTTGGAACAGGACACTGAAGCTTTCTTT
TRBV19,NA,NA,TRBJ2-3,CASSIGSVGTDTQYF,TGTGCCAGTAGTATCGGTAGCGTGGGGACGGATACGCAGTATTTT
TRBV4-3,NA,NA,TRBJ2-2,CASSQGYTGELFF,TGCGCCAGCAGCCAAGGGTACACCGGGGAGCTGTTTTTT
TRBV2,TRBD1,few,TRBJ2-7,CASRSTGLYEQYF,TGTGCCAGCAGGTCGACAGGGTTATACGAGCAGTACTTC
TRBV6-1,NA,NA,TRBJ1-1,CASSEVHGENTEAFF,TGTGCCAGCAGTGAAGTACACGGGGAGAACACTGAAGCTTTCTTT
TRBV7-9,NA,NA,TRBJ2-2,CASNIQGFTGELFF,TGTGCCAGCAACATTCAGGGGTTCACCGGGGAGCTGTTTTTT
TRBV7-9,NA,NA,TRBJ2-2,CASSLVWNTGELFF,TGTGCCAGCAGCTTAGTGTGGAACACCGGGGAGCTGTTTTTT
TRBV5-1,NA,NA,TRBJ2-5,CASTSGSEGRETQYF,TGCGCCAGCACCTCCGGGTCAGAAGGTCGAGAGACCCAGTACTTC
TRBV6-1,TRBD2,NA,TRBJ2-1,CASSESWGGYNEQFF,TGTGCCAGCAGTGAAAGCTGGGGGGGCTACAATGAGCAGTTCTTC
TRBV19,NA,NA,TRBJ1-5,CASSIAQGDNQPQHF,TGTGCCAGTAGTATAGCTCAGGGAGACAATCAGCCCCAGCATTTT
TRBV30,NA,NA,TRBJ2-3,CAWSRGAAADTQYF,TGTGCCTGGAGTCGCGGGGCCGCTGCAGATACGCAGTATTTT
TRBV19,TRBD2,NA,TRBJ2-7,CASSTSSGYYEQYF,TGTGCCAGTAGTACGTCTAGCGGATACTACGAGCAGTACTTC
TRBV5-4,NA,NA,TRBJ2-1,CASKGGLEQFF,TGTGCCAGCAAGGGGGGATTAGAGCAGTTCTTC
TRBV7-2,NA,few,TRBJ1-1,CASSAGRYKRVNTEAFF,TGTGCCAGCAGCGCGGGACGATATAAAAGAGTGAACACTGAAGCTTTCTTT
TRBV7-8,TRBD2,once,TRBJ2-6,CASSLEGGRAPGANVLTF,TGTGCCAGCAGCTTAGAGGGCGGGAGGGCCCCTGGGGCCAACGTCCTGACTTTC